This T cell receptor beta chain came from a study of blood T cell repertoires in COVID-19 (dated by TCRdb to about 2020). Some background on the complete study: Samples covering the acute and convalescent phases of COVID-19 were provided by collaborators in the United States, Italy and Spain. The prospective study material was composed of cDNA or gDNA derived from T cells, B-cell-depleted T cells, or PBMCs. The dataset comprised deeply sampled blood TCRbeta repertoires from subjects exposed to, actively infected with, or recovered from COVID-19. The repertoires were released in a freely available public database meant as a resource for research on the immune response to SARS-CoV-2. Samples were obtained from the ongoing ImmuneRACE study (first 160 participants) and from about 1,300 subjects provided by 6 global collaborators. The sample metadata nearly always contained a de-identified subject ID, COVID-19 status, age in years and sex. Where HLA class I and class II types were available, the types were taken from metadata supplied by the sample provider, not from assay-based typing. General findings and caveats noted by the study authors: How much clinical and demographic metadata was included differed by source and by participant, and the metadata was provided uncurated.

For this chain, trimming is 1 base at the V end and 5 bases at the J end, and the number of junction bases without a gene match is 4. CDR1 and CDR2, looked up from the germline V gene (reference sequence), are LNHNV and YYDKDF. The CDR3 spans 16 residues, from the cysteine through the phenylalanine. Here the CDR3 DNA is all that survives: 48 bases in frame from base 1. The collaborating institutions used their own protocols to collect whole blood in K2EDTA tubes. Collaborator samples were shipped for TCRbeta analysis as frozen whole blood, isolated PBMCs, or DNA extracted from either sample type. To note about this clone: Its cognate antigen has yet to be identified. No much larger clone is present one base from it, and per-base qualities are unavailable.

The immunoSEQ Assay, a bias-controlled multiplex PCR, was used to amplify TCRbeta CDR3 regions from genomic DNA. Per the original workflow: The number of nucleated cells in each sample was estimated from the amplification of reference gene primers within the assay. To quantify the absolute abundance of each unique TCRbeta CDR3 rearrangement, sequence reads were collapsed and filtered. For each sample, productive Simpson clonality was calculated as the square root of Simpson's diversity index across productive rearrangements. The table was pulled from immuneACCESS by TCRdb, which kept in-frame rearrangements only. Such tables lose some clones; where checked, under half of the loss comes from unresolved V genes, and the rest has no known cause. The V and J calls and the clone size are those of that table, but D and trimming were determined from the DNA. The sample includes around 120,000 clones, with around 83% observed a single time. The top ten clones comprise about 5.5% of the sample.

Specimen: peripheral blood. The chain couples TRBV15 to TRBJ2-1, with 11 central nucleotides matching TRBD2. This sequence originates from a man at least 80 years old with active or convalescent COVID-19. The CDR3 is CATSRGGLAGNNEQFF. The DNA sequence is TGTGCCACCAGCAGAGGTGGACTAGCGGGCAACAATGAGCAGTTCTTC. The CDR3, completed at both ends by the reference TRBV15 and TRBJ2-1 genes, gives the full variable domain DAMVIQNPRYQVTQFGKPVTLSCSQTLNHNVMYWYQQKSSQAPKLLFHYYDKDFNNEADTPDNFQSRRPNTSFCFLDIRSPGLGDTAMYLCATSRGGLAGNNEQFFGPGTRLTVL.